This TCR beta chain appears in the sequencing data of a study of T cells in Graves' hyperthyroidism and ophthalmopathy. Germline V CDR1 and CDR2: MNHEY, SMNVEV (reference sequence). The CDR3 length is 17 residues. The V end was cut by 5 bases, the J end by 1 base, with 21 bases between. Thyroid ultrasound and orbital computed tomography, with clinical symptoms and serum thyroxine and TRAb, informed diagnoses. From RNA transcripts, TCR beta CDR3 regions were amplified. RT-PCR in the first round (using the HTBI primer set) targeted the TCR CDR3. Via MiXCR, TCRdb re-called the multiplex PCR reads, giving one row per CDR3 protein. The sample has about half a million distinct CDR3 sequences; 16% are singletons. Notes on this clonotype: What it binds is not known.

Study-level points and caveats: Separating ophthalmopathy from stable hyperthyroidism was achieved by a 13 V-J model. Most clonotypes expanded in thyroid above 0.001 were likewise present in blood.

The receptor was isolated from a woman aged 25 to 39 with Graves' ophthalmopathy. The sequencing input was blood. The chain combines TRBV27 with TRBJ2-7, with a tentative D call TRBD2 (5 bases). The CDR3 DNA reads TGTGCCAGCAGTAGGCTCCGGGTCAATACTAGGTCCTACGAGCAGTACTTC. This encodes CASSRLRVNTRSYEQYF.